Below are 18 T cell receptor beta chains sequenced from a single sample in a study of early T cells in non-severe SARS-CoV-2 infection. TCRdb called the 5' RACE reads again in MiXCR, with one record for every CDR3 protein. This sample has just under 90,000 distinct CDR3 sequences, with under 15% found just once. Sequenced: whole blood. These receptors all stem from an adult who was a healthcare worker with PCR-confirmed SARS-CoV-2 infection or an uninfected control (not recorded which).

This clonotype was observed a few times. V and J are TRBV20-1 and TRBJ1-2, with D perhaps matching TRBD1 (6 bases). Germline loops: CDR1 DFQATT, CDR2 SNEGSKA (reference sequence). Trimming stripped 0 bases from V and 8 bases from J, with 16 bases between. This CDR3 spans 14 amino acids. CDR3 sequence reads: CSARDIGGAVGYTF. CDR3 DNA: TGCAGTGCTAGAGATATTGGGGGGGCCGTCGGCTACACCTTC.

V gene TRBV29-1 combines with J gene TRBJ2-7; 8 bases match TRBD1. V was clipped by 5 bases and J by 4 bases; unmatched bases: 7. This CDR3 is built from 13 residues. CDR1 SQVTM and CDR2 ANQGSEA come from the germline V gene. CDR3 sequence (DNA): TGCAGCGTTTCTAGGACAGGGTCATACGAGCAGTACTTC. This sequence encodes CSVSRTGSYEQYF.

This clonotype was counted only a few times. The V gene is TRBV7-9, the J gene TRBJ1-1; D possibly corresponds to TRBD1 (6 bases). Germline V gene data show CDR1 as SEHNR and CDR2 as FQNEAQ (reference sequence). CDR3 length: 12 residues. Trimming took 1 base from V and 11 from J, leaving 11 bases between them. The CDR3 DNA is TGTGCCAGCAGCTTAGAGGGGGTCGTGGCTTTCTTT. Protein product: CASSLEGVVAFF. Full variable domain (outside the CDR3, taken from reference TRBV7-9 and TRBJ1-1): DTGVSQNPRHKITKRGQNVTFRCDPISEHNRLYWYRQTLGQGPEFLTYFQNEAQLEKSRLLSDRFSAERPKGSFSTLEIQRTEQGDSAMYLCASSLEGVVAFFGQGTRLTVV.

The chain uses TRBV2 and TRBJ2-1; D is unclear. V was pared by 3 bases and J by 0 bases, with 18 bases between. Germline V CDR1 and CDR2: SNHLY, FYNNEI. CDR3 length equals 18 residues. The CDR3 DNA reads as TGTGCCAGCAGTGAGTACGTGCGCGTGTCCGACTCCTACAATGAGCAGTTCTTC. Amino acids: CASSEYVRVSDSYNEQFF.

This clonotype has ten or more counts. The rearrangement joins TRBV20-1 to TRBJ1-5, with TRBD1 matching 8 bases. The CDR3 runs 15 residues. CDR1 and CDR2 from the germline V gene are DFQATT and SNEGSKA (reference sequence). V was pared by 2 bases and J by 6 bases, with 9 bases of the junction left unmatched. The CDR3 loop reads CSARPGQGVFQPQHF. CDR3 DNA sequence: TGCAGTGCTAGACCTGGACAGGGTGTTTTTCAGCCCCAGCATTTT.

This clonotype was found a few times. CDR3 residues: CSVARQGAFYEQYF. CDR3 coding DNA: TGCAGCGTTGCAAGACAGGGGGCATTCTACGAGCAGTACTTC. V gene TRBV29-1 combines with J gene TRBJ2-7; 10 bases are shared with TRBD1. The CDR3 has 14 residues. Germline V gives CDR1 SQVTM, CDR2 ANQGSEA. V dropped 4 bases and J dropped 3; count of bases not matched to a gene: 6.

The CDR3: CASKTRLAGINEQFF. As DNA, the CDR3 is TGTGCCAGCAAAACCCGACTAGCGGGAATCAATGAGCAGTTCTTC. The chain couples TRBV11-2 to TRBJ2-1, with 11 positions matching TRBD2. V lost 7 bases to trimming and J lost 6 bases; unmatched junction nucleotides: 8. The V gene's germline CDR1 is SGHAT and CDR2 FQNNGV. The CDR3 runs 15 residues.

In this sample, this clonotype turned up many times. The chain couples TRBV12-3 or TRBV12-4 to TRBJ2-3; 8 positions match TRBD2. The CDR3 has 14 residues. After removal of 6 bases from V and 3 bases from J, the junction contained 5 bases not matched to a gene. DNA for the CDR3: TGTGCCAGCAGCCCTAGCGGGCCAACAGATACGCAGTATTTT. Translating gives CASSPSGPTDTQYF.

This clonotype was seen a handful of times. The CDR3 loop reads CASSMLPPGSGTGELFF. CDR3 nucleotide sequence: TGCGCCAGCAGCATGCTGCCCCCAGGGAGTGGGACCGGGGAGCTGTTTTTT. The chain recombines TRBV5-1 with TRBJ2-2, with D perhaps given as TRBD1 or TRBD2 (5 bases each). CDR3 length: 17 amino acids. Germline assignment: CDR1 SGHRS and CDR2 YFSETQ. The V and J ends lost 4 bases and 5 bases respectively, with 21 bases between them.

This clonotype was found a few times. The CDR3 DNA reads as TGTGCCAGCAGTTTCGGCGTAAGCTATGGCTACACCTTC. It translates to CASSFGVSYGYTF. The chain links TRBV12-3 or TRBV12-4 to TRBJ1-2; D is undetermined. V lost 3 bases, J lost 4 bases, and 9 bases lay in between. CDR3 length: 13 amino acids.

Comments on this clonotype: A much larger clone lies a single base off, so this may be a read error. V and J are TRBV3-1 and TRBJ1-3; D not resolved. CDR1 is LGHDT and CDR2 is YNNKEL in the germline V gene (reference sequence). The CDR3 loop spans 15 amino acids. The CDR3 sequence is CASSQPFGSGYTIYF. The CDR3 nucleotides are TGTGCCAGCAGCCAGCCATTCGGCTCTGGATACACCATATATTTT.

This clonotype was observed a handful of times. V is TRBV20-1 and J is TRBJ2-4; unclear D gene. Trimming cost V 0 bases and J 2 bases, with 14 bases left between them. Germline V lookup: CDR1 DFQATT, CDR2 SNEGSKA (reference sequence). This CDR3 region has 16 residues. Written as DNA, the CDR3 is TGCAGTGCTAGAGATAATCAGGCCCGAACCAAAAACATTCAGTACTTC. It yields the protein CSARDNQARTKNIQYF.

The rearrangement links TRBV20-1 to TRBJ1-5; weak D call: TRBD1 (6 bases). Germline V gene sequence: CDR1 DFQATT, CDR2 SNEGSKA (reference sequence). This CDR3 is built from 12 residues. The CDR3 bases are TGCAGCTCCGGGACACTTAATCAGCCCCAGCATTTT. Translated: CSSGTLNQPQHF.

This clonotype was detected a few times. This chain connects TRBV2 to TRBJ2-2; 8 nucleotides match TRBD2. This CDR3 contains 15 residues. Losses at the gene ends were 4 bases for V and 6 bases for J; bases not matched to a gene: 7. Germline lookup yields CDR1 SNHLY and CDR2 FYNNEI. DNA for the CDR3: TGTGCCAGCAGTGTGGGGAGCGGGAGATCCGGGGAGCTGTTTTTT. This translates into CASSVGSGRSGELFF.

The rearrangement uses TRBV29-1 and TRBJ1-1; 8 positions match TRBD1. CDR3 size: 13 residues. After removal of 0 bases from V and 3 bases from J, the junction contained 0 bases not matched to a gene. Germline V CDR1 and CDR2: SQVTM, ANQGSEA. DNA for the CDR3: TGCAGCGTTGAAGAACAGGGGGACACTGAAGCTTTCTTT. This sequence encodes CSVEEQGDTEAFF.

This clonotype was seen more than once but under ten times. The CDR3 here is CASSKNRVGEKLFF. CDR3 bases: TGTGCCAGCAGTAAAAACAGGGTTGGGGAAAAACTGTTTTTT. The chain has TRBV12-3 or TRBV12-4 and TRBJ1-4, with D possibly being TRBD1 (6 bases). V shed 5 bases and J shed 8 bases, with 15 bases lying between them. This CDR3 has 14 amino acids.

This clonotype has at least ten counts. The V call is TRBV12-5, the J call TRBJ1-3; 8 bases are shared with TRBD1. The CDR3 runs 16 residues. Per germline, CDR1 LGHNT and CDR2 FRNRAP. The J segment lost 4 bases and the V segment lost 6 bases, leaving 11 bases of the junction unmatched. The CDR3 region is CASGLDRDSEGNTIYF. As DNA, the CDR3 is TGTGCTAGTGGCCTGGACAGGGACTCGGAAGGAAACACCATATATTTT. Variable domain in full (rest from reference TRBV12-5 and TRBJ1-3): DARVTQTPRHKVTEMGQEVTMRCQPILGHNTVFWYRQTMMQGLELLAYFRNRAPLDDSGMPKDRFSAEMPDATLATLKIQPSEPRDSAVYFCASGLDRDSEGNTIYFGEGSWLTVV.

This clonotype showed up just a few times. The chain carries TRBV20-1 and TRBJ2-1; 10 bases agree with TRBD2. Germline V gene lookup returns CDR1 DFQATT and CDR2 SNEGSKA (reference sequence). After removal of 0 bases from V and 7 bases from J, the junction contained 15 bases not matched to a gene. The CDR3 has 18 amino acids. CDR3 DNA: TGCAGTGCTAGAGATTTGTTCGTAAAGCGGGAGGGCAAAAATGAGCAGTTCTTC. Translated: CSARDLFVKREGKNEQFF.